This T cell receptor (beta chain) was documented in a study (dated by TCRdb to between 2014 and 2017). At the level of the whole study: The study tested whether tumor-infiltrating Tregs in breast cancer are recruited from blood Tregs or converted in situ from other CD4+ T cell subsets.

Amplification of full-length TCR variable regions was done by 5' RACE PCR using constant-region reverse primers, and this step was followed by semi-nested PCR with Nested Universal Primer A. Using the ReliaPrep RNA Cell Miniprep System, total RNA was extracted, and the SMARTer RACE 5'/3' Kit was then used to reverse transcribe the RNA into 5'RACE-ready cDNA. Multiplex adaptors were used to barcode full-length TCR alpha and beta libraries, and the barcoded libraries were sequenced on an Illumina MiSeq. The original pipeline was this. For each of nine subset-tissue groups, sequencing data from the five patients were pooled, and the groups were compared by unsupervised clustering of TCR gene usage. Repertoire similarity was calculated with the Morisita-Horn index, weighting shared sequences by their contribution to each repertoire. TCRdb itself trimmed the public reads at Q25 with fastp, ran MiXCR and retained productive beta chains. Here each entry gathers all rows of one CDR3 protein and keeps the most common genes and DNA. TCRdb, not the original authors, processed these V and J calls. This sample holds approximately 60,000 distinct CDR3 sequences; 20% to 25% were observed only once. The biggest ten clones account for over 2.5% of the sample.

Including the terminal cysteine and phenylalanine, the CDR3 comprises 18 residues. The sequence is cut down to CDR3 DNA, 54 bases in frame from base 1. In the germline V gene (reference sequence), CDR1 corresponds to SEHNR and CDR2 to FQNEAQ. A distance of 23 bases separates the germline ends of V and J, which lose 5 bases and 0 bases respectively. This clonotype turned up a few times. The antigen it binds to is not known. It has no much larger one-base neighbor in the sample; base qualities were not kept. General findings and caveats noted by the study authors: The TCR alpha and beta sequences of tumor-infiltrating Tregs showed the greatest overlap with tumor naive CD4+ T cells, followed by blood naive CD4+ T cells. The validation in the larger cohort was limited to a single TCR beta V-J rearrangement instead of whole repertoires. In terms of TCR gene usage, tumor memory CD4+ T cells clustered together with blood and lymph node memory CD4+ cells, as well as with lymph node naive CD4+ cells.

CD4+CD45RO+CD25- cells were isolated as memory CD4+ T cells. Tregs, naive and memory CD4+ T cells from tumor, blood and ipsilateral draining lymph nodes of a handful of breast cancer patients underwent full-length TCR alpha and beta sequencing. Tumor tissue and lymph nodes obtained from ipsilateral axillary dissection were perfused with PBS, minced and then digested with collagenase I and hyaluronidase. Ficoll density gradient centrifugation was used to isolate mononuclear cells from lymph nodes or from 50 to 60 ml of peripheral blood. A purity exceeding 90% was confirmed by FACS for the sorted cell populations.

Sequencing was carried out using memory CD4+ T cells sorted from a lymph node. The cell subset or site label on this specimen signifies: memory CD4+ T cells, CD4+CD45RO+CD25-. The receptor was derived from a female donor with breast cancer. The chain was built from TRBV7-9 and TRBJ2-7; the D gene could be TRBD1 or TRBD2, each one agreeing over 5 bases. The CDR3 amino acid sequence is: CASSPFPSWDLSSYEQYF. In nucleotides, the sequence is TGTGCCAGCAGCCCCTTCCCCTCGTGGGACCTTAGCTCCTACGAGCAGTACTTC. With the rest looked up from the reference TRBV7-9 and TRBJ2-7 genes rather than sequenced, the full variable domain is DTGVSQNPRHKITKRGQNVTFRCDPISEHNRLYWYRQTLGQGPEFLTYFQNEAQLEKSRLLSDRFSAERPKGSFSTLEIQRTEQGDSAMYLCASSPFPSWDLSSYEQYFGPGTRLTVT.